This T cell receptor (beta chain) comes out of a study of blood T cell repertoires in COVID-19. With V trimmed by 1 base and J by 3 bases, 6 bases remained unmatched. This CDR3 spans 16 amino acids. Germline assignment: CDR1 SGHTA and CDR2 FQGNSA. Profiled with immunoSEQ multiplex PCR; TCRdb holds only in-frame clones, not every one. The sample lists over 300,000 clones, around four fifths seen once, with approximately 1.2% in the top ten. Sequenced: peripheral blood. This TCR was sampled from a woman between 45 and 60 years old with acute or convalescent COVID-19. V is TRBV7-2 and J is TRBJ2-1, with 7 bases aligning to TRBD2. CDR3 in DNA: TGTGCCAGCAGCTTAGGTCGGGAGGATTACTACAATGAGCAGTTCTTC. Amino acid sequence: CASSLGREDYYNEQFF. Full variable domain (outside the CDR3, taken from reference TRBV7-2 and TRBJ2-1): GAGVSQSPSNKVTEKGKDVELRCDPISGHTALYWYRQSLGQGLEFLIYFQGNSAPDKSGLPSDRFSAERTGGSVSTLTIQRTQQEDSAVYLCASSLGREDYYNEQFFGPGTRLTVL.